Listed here is a single T cell receptor (beta chain). The antigen is undetermined. The V gene end was trimmed by 6 bases and the J gene end by 7 bases; junction bases not matched to a gene: 6. The CDR3 is made up of 15 amino acids. Via MiXCR, TCRdb re-called the 5' RACE reads, giving one row per CDR3 protein. The sample holds about 110,000 distinct CDR3 sequences, 18% seen once. This entry comes from a study of T-cell memory formation after mild COVID-19. Whole-study findings and limits: Clones that contracted clustered mainly in CM and EM if CD4+ and in EMRA if CD8+. Still unconfirmed is whether the second-wave clones peaking on day 37 recognized SARS-CoV-2.

Sequencing input: PBMCs or a T cell subset sorted from them (not recorded which). The rearrangement joins TRBV12-3 or TRBV12-4 to TRBJ1-6, with 10 bases that match TRBD1. The receptor was derived from a man aged 18 to 30 who had mild COVID-19 (a few samples of this study predate the infection). Cell type and time point are not known. The CDR3 nucleotides are TGTGCCAGCAGCCCCGGGACAGGGGTGAATTCACCCCTCCACTTT. This encodes CASSPGTGVNSPLHF.